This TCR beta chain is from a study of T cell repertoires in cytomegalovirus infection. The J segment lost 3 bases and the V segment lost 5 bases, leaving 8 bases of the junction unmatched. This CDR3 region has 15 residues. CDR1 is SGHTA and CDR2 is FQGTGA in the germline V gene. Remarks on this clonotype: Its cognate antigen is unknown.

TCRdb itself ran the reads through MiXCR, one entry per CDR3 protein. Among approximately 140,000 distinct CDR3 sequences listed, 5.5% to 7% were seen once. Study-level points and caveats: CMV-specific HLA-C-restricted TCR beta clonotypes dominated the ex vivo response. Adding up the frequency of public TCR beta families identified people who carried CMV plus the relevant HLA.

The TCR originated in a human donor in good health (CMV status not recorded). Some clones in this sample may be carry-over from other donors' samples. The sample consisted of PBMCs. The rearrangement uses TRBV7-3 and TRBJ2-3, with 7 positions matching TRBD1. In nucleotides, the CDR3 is TGTGCCAGCAGCGCGTGGGGACAGAATACAGATACGCAGTATTTT. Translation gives CASSAWGQNTDTQYF.